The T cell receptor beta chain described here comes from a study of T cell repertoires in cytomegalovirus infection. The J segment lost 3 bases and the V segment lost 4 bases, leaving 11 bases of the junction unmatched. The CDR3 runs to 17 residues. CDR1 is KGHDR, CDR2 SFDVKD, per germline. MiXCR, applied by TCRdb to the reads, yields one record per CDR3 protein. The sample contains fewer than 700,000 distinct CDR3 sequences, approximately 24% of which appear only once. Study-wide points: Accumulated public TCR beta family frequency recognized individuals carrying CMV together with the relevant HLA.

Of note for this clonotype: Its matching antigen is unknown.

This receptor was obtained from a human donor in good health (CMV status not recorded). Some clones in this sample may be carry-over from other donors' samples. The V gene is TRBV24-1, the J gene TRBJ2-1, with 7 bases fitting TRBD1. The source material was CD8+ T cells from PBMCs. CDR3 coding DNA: TGTGCCACCAGTGACGGAAAGACAGGGACAGTCTACAATGAGCAGTTCTTC. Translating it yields CATSDGKTGTVYNEQFF.